The next 15 T cell receptor beta chains were all read from a single sample in a study of CD8 T cells in Susac syndrome (dated by TCRdb to between 2017 and 2020). To prepare the library, the immunoSEQ multiplex PCR assay was applied. RNA was extracted with the RNeasy kit and about 0.45 to 1 ug was reverse transcribed using random hexamers. TCRdb reanalyzed the raw reads on its own, using fastp at Q25 for trimming and MiXCR for clone calling, and kept in-frame beta chains. Each record represents a unique CDR3 protein, reported with the most common genes and DNA among its rows. Recorded for this sample are 150,000 or so distinct CDR3 sequences; approximately 95% of them occurred a single time. Of the sample, approximately 0.17% falls within the top ten clones. Sequencing was done on a sample of CD4+ T cells from PBMCs. The receptors were sampled from a human donor with Susac syndrome.

The chain has TRBV3-1 and TRBJ2-7, with 11 bases matching TRBD2. After removal of 4 bases from V and 3 bases from J, the junction contained 8 bases not matched to a gene. Germline V gives CDR1 LGHDT, CDR2 YNNKEL (reference sequence). The CDR3 has 16 amino acids. For the CDR3, the DNA is TGTGCCAGCAGCCGCGGTGGGACTAGCGGTAACTACGAGCAGTACTTC. Translation gives CASSRGGTSGNYEQYF.

The V and J genes are TRBV9 and TRBJ1-6, with D hard to call. Germline values: CDR1 SGDLS, CDR2 YYNGEE. CDR3 length: 16 amino acids. The V end lost 1 base, the J end lost 10 bases, and 18 bases lay between the germline ends. CDR3 loop: CASSVTPSQAGSPLHF. DNA of the CDR3: TGTGCCAGCAGCGTAACCCCCTCTCAGGCGGGCTCACCCCTCCACTTT. Together with reference TRBV9 and TRBJ1-6, the CDR3 gives the full variable domain: DSGVTQTPKHLITATGQRVTLRCSPRSGDLSVYWYQQSLDQGLQFLIQYYNGEERAKGNILERFSAQQFPDLHSELNLSSLELGDSALYFCASSVTPSQAGSPLHFGNGTRLTVT.

This sequence joins TRBV5-4 and TRBJ2-3; D is uncertain. Germline CDR1 is SGHNT and CDR2 is YYREEE (reference sequence). This CDR3 has 16 residues. V shed 3 bases and J shed 0 bases, with 14 bases lying between them. The CDR3 nucleotides are TGTGCCAGCAGCTCTATGACGGAGAGTAGCACAGATACGCAGTATTTT. The encoded protein is CASSSMTESSTDTQYF.

This chain joins TRBV25-1 and TRBJ2-7, with D possibly matching TRBD1 (6 bases). V gave up 3 bases and J gave up 4 bases, with 19 bases separating them. CDR3 size: 16 residues. CDR1 and CDR2 from the germline V gene are MGHDK and SYGVNS. CDR3 bases: TGTGCCAGCAGTGATAAGGGGGTCTGCCCTAGGTACGAGCAGTACTTC. It codes for CASSDKGVCPRYEQYF.

This chain connects TRBV12-5 to TRBJ1-4, with D uncertain. Trimming left V 2 bases short and J 3 bases short, with 4 bases between. CDR1 and CDR2 (germline): LGHNT, FRNRAP. The CDR3 loop spans 13 amino acids. Here the CDR3 reads CASGLSPNEKLFF. The CDR3 DNA is TGTGCTAGTGGTTTGTCCCCTAATGAAAAACTGTTTTTT.

The rearrangement uses TRBV12-3 or TRBV12-4 and TRBJ2-2; D perhaps matches TRBD2 (5 bases). Trimming shortened V by 2 bases and J by 13 bases, and 14 bases separated the two germline ends. The CDR3 has 13 amino acids. This CDR3 is CASSLRTARGLFF. DNA for the CDR3: TGTGCCAGCAGTTTACGGACTGCCCGCGGGCTGTTTTTT.

This chain joins TRBV9 and TRBJ1-1; D not certain. CDR3 size: 15 residues. V lost 0 bases and J 6 bases, leaving 15 bases between the germline ends. Germline values: CDR1 SGDLS, CDR2 YYNGEE. The CDR3 nucleotides read TGTGCCAGCAGCGTAGTTGGGCGCGGTTTCGCTGAAGCTTTCTTT. Residues: CASSVVGRGFAEAFF. Full variable domain (outside the CDR3, taken from reference TRBV9 and TRBJ1-1): DSGVTQTPKHLITATGQRVTLRCSPRSGDLSVYWYQQSLDQGLQFLIQYYNGEERAKGNILERFSAQQFPDLHSELNLSSLELGDSALYFCASSVVGRGFAEAFFGQGTRLTVV.

V is TRBV20-1 and J is TRBJ2-7, with D possibly called TRBD1 or TRBD2 (5 bases each). Germline V lookup: CDR1 DFQATT, CDR2 SNEGSKA (reference sequence). The V end lost 5 bases, the J end lost 5 bases, and 13 bases lay between the germline ends. The CDR3 extends over 12 amino acids. As DNA, the CDR3 is TGCAGTGCTTGGGGGTCTGGGGACGAGCAGTACTTC. It yields the protein CSAWGSGDEQYF.

The chain couples TRBV3-1 to TRBJ2-5, with TRBD1 matching over 7 bases. V gave up 2 bases and J gave up 10 bases; unmatched junction bases: 10. Germline V CDR1 and CDR2: LGHDT, YNNKEL (reference sequence). The CDR3 spans 14 residues. The CDR3 DNA reads as TGTGCCAGCAGCCAACGGGACAGCCAAGGGGGCCAGTACTTC. Translating gives CASSQRDSQGGQYF.

The rearrangement joins TRBV29-1 to TRBJ1-1, with a weak D call TRBD1 (5 bases). CDR3 length: 12 amino acids. Germline CDR1 and CDR2: SQVTM and ANQGSEA. Trimming shortened V by 6 bases and J by 5 bases, and 13 bases separated the two germline ends. The chain's CDR3 is CSVGLTGTEAFF. As DNA, the CDR3 is TGCAGCGTGGGGCTTACGGGAACTGAAGCTTTCTTT.

The chain joins TRBV20-1 to TRBJ2-7; 12 nucleotides line up with TRBD2. The germline V gene has CDR1 DFQATT and CDR2 SNEGSKA (reference sequence). CDR3 size: 13 residues. The J segment lost 2 bases and the V segment lost 7 bases, leaving 3 bases of the junction unmatched. The CDR3 DNA is TGCAGTGGTCGGACTAGCGGGACCTACGAGCAGTACTTC. This codes for CSGRTSGTYEQYF.

A single count supports this clonotype. V and J are TRBV12-3 or TRBV12-4 and TRBJ2-2; 7 bases are shared with TRBD2. This CDR3 is built from 16 residues. The trim removed 0 bases at V and 2 bases at J, leaving 3 bases unmatched. This CDR3 is CASSLAGLVNTGELFF. CDR3 sequence (DNA): TGTGCCAGCAGTTTAGCCGGACTAGTCAACACCGGGGAGCTGTTTTTT.

The chain recombines TRBV5-4 with TRBJ1-2; 7 bases are a match to TRBD1. Germline assignment: CDR1 SGHNT and CDR2 YYREEE (reference sequence). V lost 0 bases, J lost 2 bases, and 4 bases stayed unmatched. The CDR3 covers 15 residues. The CDR3 coding sequence is TGTGCCAGCAGCTTGGCCGCGGGACAGAACTATGGCTACACCTTC. Translating gives CASSLAAGQNYGYTF.

The chain couples TRBV12-3 or TRBV12-4 to TRBJ1-2, with 7 bases that match TRBD1. J lost 7 bases, V lost 7 bases, and 6 bases had no gene match. This CDR3 is built from 12 residues. This CDR3 is CASTQGQLGYTF. CDR3 sequence (DNA): TGTGCCAGCACTCAGGGACAGCTTGGCTACACCTTC.

This chain joins TRBV19 and TRBJ2-5; tentative D call: TRBD2 (6 bases). The CDR3 length is 12 residues. Germline V lookup: CDR1 LNHDA, CDR2 SQIVND (reference sequence). The germline V and J ends were trimmed by 8 bases and 7 bases, with 14 bases remaining between them. In nucleotides, the CDR3 is TGTGCCAGTGCCCCCAACGGGGGGACCCAGTACTTC. Translating gives CASAPNGGTQYF.